The table lists the clone carrying this TCR beta chain with a few counts. This record belongs to a study of blood T cell repertoires in COVID-19. Study as a whole: The United States, Italy and Spain were the sources of the acute and convalescent COVID-19 samples. PBMCs, B-cell-depleted T cells, or T cells provided the cDNA or gDNA that made up the material.

Germline lookup yields CDR1 SNHLY and CDR2 FYNNEI. There are 15 residues in the CDR3. Trimming stripped 4 bases from V and 0 bases from J, with 9 bases between. Authors' analysis steps: How many nucleated cells were present was estimated from reference gene primer amplification. Data came from immunoSEQ multiplex PCR; TCRdb stores just in-frame clones and leaves some out. V, J and clone size derive from that table, while D and trimming were established from the DNA sequence. This sample carries 350,000 to 450,000 clones, around nine tenths of them seen once, and the ten largest clones take 3%. This TCR derives from a human donor in a cohort sampled during active COVID-19. This chain uses TRBV2 with TRBJ2-2; D ambiguous. The sample comprised peripheral blood. The CDR3 DNA reads as TGTGCCAGCAGTGTCACAAGTTCGAACACCGGGGAGCTGTTTTTT. This translates into CASSVTSSNTGELFF. The full variable domain, its missing parts supplied by reference TRBV2 and TRBJ2-2, is EPEVTQTPSHQVTQMGQEVILRCVPISNHLYFYWYRQILGQKVEFLVSFYNNEISEKSEIFDDQFSVERPDGSNFTLKIRSTKLEDSAMYFCASSVTSSNTGELFFGEGSRLTVL.